This is a list of T cell receptor beta chains from one sample in a study of blood T cell repertoires in COVID-19. Generated by immunoSEQ multiplex PCR, the TCRdb table keeps only in-frame clones and is missing some. The repertoire holds around 60,000 clones, with approximately 86% as singletons. Sequencing was performed on peripheral blood. The source is a man in his fifties or sixties with active COVID-19. The CDR3 runs from the conserved cysteine through the conserved F or W. The D gene is left open where the match is weak. Rows give clone size only sometimes, using once, few, many, or a class for an expanded clone.

clone_size j_call v_call d_call cdr3_nt cdr3_aa
. TRBJ2-2 TRBV11-1 . TGTGCCAGCAGCCCTCGTCGAGAGACCGGGGAGCTGTTTTTT CASSPRRETGELFF
. TRBJ1-2 TRBV7-9 . TGTGCCAGCAGATCTCCGGGACACCCCTACACCTTC CASRSPGHPYTF
. TRBJ2-7 TRBV5-6 . TGTGCCAGCAGCTGGGGGGGCACCTACGAGCAGTACTTC CASSWGGTYEQYF
. TRBJ1-3 TRBV7-8 . TGTGCCAGCAGCTTAACGCCTCTAGGAAACACCATATATTTT CASSLTPLGNTIYF
. TRBJ2-1 TRBV5-6 . TGTGCCAGCAGCTTGGCCCTTGAGCTTGAGCAGTTCTTC CASSLALELEQFF
. TRBJ1-2 TRBV5-6 . TGTGCCAGCAGCATGGGACACCGTCATTATGGCTACACCTTC CASSMGHRHYGYTF
. TRBJ1-5 TRBV4-2 . TGTGCCAGCAGCCAAGGCCCCCCGGGGCGGGACAATCAGCCCCAGCATTTT CASSQGPPGRDNQPQHF
many TRBJ2-2 TRBV4-3 . TGCGCCAGCAGCCAAGATCCAGGGCTCGGGGAGCTGTTTTTT CASSQDPGLGELFF
. TRBJ1-1 TRBV6-6 . TGTGCCAGCAGACGAACCGGGACATCTCCTAAGCGGAGCACTGAAGCTTTCTTT CASRRTGTSPKRSTEAFF
. TRBJ2-2 TRBV12-3/TRBV12-4 . TGTGCCAGCAGCCGGGATCGGACCGGGGAGCTGTTTTTT CASSRDRTGELFF
. TRBJ1-2 TRBV5-6 . TGTGCCAGCAAGTGGGACGGCCGCGGGGGCTATGGCTACACCTTC CASKWDGRGGYGYTF
. TRBJ2-7 TRBV19 . TGTGCCAGTACAGGGGCTAACTCCTACGAGCAGTACTTC CASTGANSYEQYF
. TRBJ2-7 TRBV7-2 TRBD2 TGTGCCAGCACCGAGCCGGGGGGGCCCTACGAGCAGTACTTC CASTEPGGPYEQYF
. TRBJ2-7 TRBV6-5 . TGTGCCAGCCGAGCGGAAAGCTCCTACGAGCAGTACTTC CASRAESSYEQYF
. TRBJ1-1 TRBV3-1/TRBV3-2 . TGTGCCAGCAGCCAAGTTGAGGGAGACACTGAAGCTTTCTTT CASSQVEGDTEAFF
. TRBJ2-1 TRBV27 . TGTGCCAGCAGTTTTGTTAGCGCTTACAATGAGCAGTTCTTC CASSFVSAYNEQFF
. TRBJ2-3 TRBV6-6 . TGTGCCAGCAGTAACCGGGTTGGCACAGATACGCAGTATTTT CASSNRVGTDTQYF